Given below is one TCR beta chain in context. V trimming: 2 bases; J trimming: 5 bases; junction bases outside the gene matches: 4. The CDR3 extends over 14 amino acids. The germline V gene has CDR1 SGHNT and CDR2 YYREEE (reference sequence). This record comes from a study of blood T cell repertoires in COVID-19. Across the whole study: Spain, Italy and the United States supplied samples that represented acute and convalescent COVID-19.

Authors' methods: Amplified reference gene primers provided the basis for estimating nucleated cell counts. Only in-frame clones appear in the TCRdb table, and some are missing; sequencing was by immunoSEQ multiplex PCR. The DNA was the basis for D and trimming; V, J and clone size are from that table. The table has under 450,000 clones, roughly 87% seen once. Recovery among Cohort 3 donors was established by two negative PCRs, clearance, or symptom resolution. The chain couples TRBV5-4 to TRBJ2-5, with 9 bases matching TRBD1. The clonotype was recovered from a woman aged 25-40 years who had recovered from COVID-19. Specimen: PBMCs or T cells enriched from blood (not recorded which). DNA for the CDR3: TGTGCCAGCAGCTTACAGGGGGCGGGGGAGACCCAGTACTTC. This gives the protein CASSLQGAGETQYF.